This T cell receptor (beta chain) was identified during a study of T-cell reconstitution after alpha-beta-depleted transplantation in children. V shed 5 bases and J 0 bases; nucleotides not matched to a gene: 5. The CDR3 covers 17 residues. Germline loops: CDR1 SEHNR, CDR2 FQNEAQ (reference sequence). Unique molecular identifiers were incorporated during preparation of the TCRbeta library. MiXCR was run by TCRdb on the PCR reads, yielding one entry per CDR3 protein. The table lists about 610,000 distinct CDR3 sequences, roughly a tenth of them singletons. This rearrangement joins TRBV7-9 to TRBJ2-6, with 9 bases lining up with TRBD1. The sequence derives from a human donor who donated a stem cell graft to a child with acute myeloid leukemia. The sequencing here drew on PBMCs from the stem cell graft donor, taken from the stem cell graft. The CDR3 region is CASSPQGAFSGANVLTF. CDR3 DNA sequence: TGTGCCAGCAGCCCACAGGGGGCTTTCTCTGGGGCCAACGTCCTGACTTTC.